A single sample gave rise to the 23 T cell receptor beta chains below, sequenced in a study of cytomegalovirus exposure and HLA in healthy donors. The primer mix had 60 Vbeta and 13 Jbeta primers. Assay used: immunoSEQ multiplex PCR; TCRdb lists only in-frame clones, some missing. The sample yields 310,000 or so clones, 80% to 90% seen once. Sequenced sample: PBMCs. The receptors stem from a woman aged 18-35 years in good health and CMV-seronegative.

V gene TRBV6-1 combines with J gene TRBJ2-7, with TRBD1 as a possible D gene (6 bases). The CDR3 totals 16 residues. The V gene's germline CDR1 is MNHNS and CDR2 SASEGT. V was trimmed by 1 base and J by 2 bases, leaving 15 bases between them. The CDR3 is CASSEVLGQSPYEQYF. The CDR3 nucleotides are TGTGCCAGCAGTGAAGTTCTAGGACAGAGTCCCTACGAGCAGTACTTC.

The V call is TRBV19, the J call TRBJ1-1; D is possibly TRBD1 (6 bases). Deletions cut 2 bases from V and 1 base from J, with 11 bases between. The CDR3 totals 15 residues. Germline CDR1 LNHDA, CDR2 SQIVND (reference sequence). CDR3 DNA: TGTGCCAGTAGTATAAGGACAGAGACGAACACTGAAGCTTTCTTT. It encodes CASSIRTETNTEAFF.

This clone was found once. V and J are TRBV5-1 and TRBJ2-3, with 14 bases fitting TRBD2. CDR1 is SGHRS, CDR2 YFSETQ, per germline. V lost 5 bases and J lost 9; bases outside the gene matches: 11. The CDR3 length is 16 residues. DNA of the CDR3: TGCGCCAGCAGAAATGCGGTGACTAGCGGGGGGGACACGCAGTATTTT. Amino acid sequence: CASRNAVTSGGDTQYF. The full variable domain, completed using reference TRBV5-1 and TRBJ2-3, is KAGVTQTPRYLIKTRGQQVTLSCSPISGHRSVSWYQQTPGQGLQFLFEYFSETQRNKGNFPGRFSGRQFSNSRSEMNVSTLELGDSALYLCASRNAVTSGGDTQYFGPGTRLTVL.

The chain employs TRBV6-1 and TRBJ2-5, with D possibly being TRBD2 (6 bases). Germline CDR1 and CDR2: MNHNS and SASEGT. V was clipped by 8 bases and J by 6 bases, with 16 bases between them. CDR3 length: 13 residues. The CDR3 nucleotides are TGTGCCAGCGAGAGTGGGGGAGGAAAGACCCAGTACTTC. This encodes CASESGGGKTQYF.

This chain links TRBV29-1 with TRBJ1-5; D unresolved. V dropped 3 bases and J dropped 5 bases, with 11 bases sitting between them. Germline CDR1 SQVTM, CDR2 ANQGSEA. CDR3 length equals 13 residues. The CDR3 DNA is TGCAGCGTTGACGAGGGCTACGATCAGCCCCAGCATTTT. Protein sequence: CSVDEGYDQPQHF.

V gene TRBV5-4 combines with J gene TRBJ2-5, with 8 positions matching TRBD2. Germline V gives CDR1 SGHNT, CDR2 YYREEE (reference sequence). This CDR3 spans 15 amino acids. V lost 0 bases, J lost 4 bases, and 5 bases stayed unmatched. The chain's CDR3 is CASSLGAAGGETQYF. Written as DNA, the CDR3 is TGTGCCAGCAGCTTGGGGGCGGCGGGGGGAGAGACCCAGTACTTC. Complete variable domain (other parts from reference TRBV5-4 and TRBJ2-5): ETGVTQSPTHLIKTRGQQVTLRCSSQSGHNTVSWYQQALGQGPQFIFQYYREEENGRGNFPPRFSGLQFPNYSSELNVNALELDDSALYLCASSLGAAGGETQYFGPGTRLLVL.

Worth noting for this clone: The sample carries other DNA sequences with the same CDR3. The chain has TRBV2 and TRBJ1-1; tentative D call: TRBD1 (6 bases). V was trimmed by 6 bases and J by 1 base, leaving 9 bases between them. Germline CDR1 SNHLY, CDR2 FYNNEI. The CDR3 runs 13 residues. The CDR3: CASSLQGNTEAFF. The DNA for the CDR3 is TGTGCCAGCAGCCTACAGGGGAACACTGAAGCTTTCTTT.

This chain connects TRBV2 to TRBJ1-2, with D perhaps matching TRBD1 (6 bases). V lost 5 bases and J lost 1, with 26 bases in between. The CDR3 spans 19 residues. Germline CDR1 SNHLY, CDR2 FYNNEI. CDR3 amino acids: CASSTGEGVGTRHNYGYTF. DNA for the CDR3: TGTGCCAGCAGTACCGGGGAAGGGGTGGGGACACGGCATAACTATGGCTACACCTTC.

The chain uses TRBV5-1 and TRBJ1-1; D gene ambiguous. There are 11 residues in the CDR3. The V end was cut by 3 bases, the J end by 2 bases, with 2 bases between. The germline CDR1 and CDR2 sequences are SGHRS and YFSETQ. DNA for the CDR3: TGCGCCAGCAGCTCTAACACTGAAGCTTTCTTT. Encoded protein: CASSSNTEAFF.

This chain links TRBV4-1 with TRBJ2-3, with no clear D. The V end was cut by 1 base, the J end by 2 bases, with 7 bases between. The CDR3 totals 14 residues. Germline V gives CDR1 MGHRA, CDR2 YSYEKL. The CDR3 DNA follows: TGCGCCAGCAGCCAAGTAACAGTCACAGATACGCAGTATTTT. Encoded protein: CASSQVTVTDTQYF.

The chain links TRBV7-6 to TRBJ1-2; TRBD1 is a possible D gene (5 bases). The CDR3 runs to 14 residues. Germline-derived CDR1 and CDR2 are SGHVS and FNYEAQ. V was shortened by 0 bases and J by 6 bases, with 11 bases between the two germline ends. The CDR3 spells CASSLAGGADGYTF. CDR3 DNA: TGTGCCAGCAGCTTAGCGGGAGGGGCCGATGGCTACACCTTC. Full variable domain (missing parts from reference TRBV7-6 and TRBJ1-2): GAGVSQSPRYKVTKRGQDVALRCDPISGHVSLYWYRQALGQGPEFLTYFNYEAQQDKSGLPNDRFSAERPEGSISTLTIQRTEQRDSAMYRCASSLAGGADGYTFGSGTRLTVV.

This sequence joins TRBV6-4 and TRBJ2-3; 9 nucleotides align to TRBD1. Trimming took 0 bases from V and 4 from J; bases not matched to a gene: 2. The length of the CDR3 is 15 residues. Germline assignment: CDR1 MRHNA and CDR2 SNTAGT. The CDR3 is CASSDSGQGSDTQYF. Here the CDR3 DNA reads TGTGCCAGCAGTGACTCGGGACAGGGTTCAGATACGCAGTATTTT.

The V gene is TRBV7-9, the J gene TRBJ1-6; TRBD1 agrees at 8 bases. This CDR3 spans 14 amino acids. With 5 bases clipped from V and 10 bases from J, the junction kept 7 bases outside the gene matches. The germline V gene encodes CDR1 SEHNR and CDR2 FQNEAQ (reference sequence). CDR3 DNA: TGTGCCAGCAGCCGGACAGGGTACGACTCACCCCTCCACTTT. This sequence encodes CASSRTGYDSPLHF. The full variable domain, its missing parts supplied by reference TRBV7-9 and TRBJ1-6, is DTGVSQNPRHKITKRGQNVTFRCDPISEHNRLYWYRQTLGQGPEFLTYFQNEAQLEKSRLLSDRFSAERPKGSFSTLEIQRTEQGDSAMYLCASSRTGYDSPLHFGNGTRLTVT.

The chain combines TRBV13 with TRBJ1-4; 7 nucleotides line up with TRBD1. CDR1 and CDR2 from the germline V gene are PRHDT and FYEKMQ (reference sequence). The CDR3 is made up of 18 amino acids. Unmatched junction bases numbered 11, after V lost 3 bases and J lost 1 base. The CDR3 sequence: CASSLRGQSKGTNEKLFF. As DNA, the CDR3 is TGTGCCAGCAGCTTGAGGGGACAGAGCAAGGGAACTAATGAAAAACTGTTTTTT. Together with reference TRBV13 and TRBJ1-4, the CDR3 gives the full variable domain: AAGVIQSPRHLIKEKRETATLKCYPIPRHDTVYWYQQGPGQDPQFLISFYEKMQSDKGSIPDRFSAQQFSDYHSELNMSSLELGDSALYFCASSLRGQSKGTNEKLFFGSGTQLSVL.

This chain links TRBV11-2 with TRBJ2-1; tentatively, D is TRBD2 (5 bases). Trimming pared 2 bases from V and 5 bases from J, leaving 19 bases between. The CDR3 consists of 17 residues. Germline-derived CDR1 and CDR2 are SGHAT and FQNNGV. The CDR3 is CASSLWPGSHYDNEQFF. The CDR3 bases are TGTGCCAGCAGCTTATGGCCGGGATCCCATTACGACAATGAGCAGTTCTTC.

The count of this clone is one. Distinct nucleotide sequences in the sample also encode this CDR3. The chain is built from TRBV6-1 and TRBJ1-1; D perhaps matches TRBD1 (5 bases). CDR1 and CDR2 (germline): MNHNS, SASEGT. This CDR3 is 13 amino acids long. With 4 bases removed from V and 0 bases from J, the gap between germline ends came to 6 bases. The CDR3 sequence: CASSGQMNTEAFF. DNA for the CDR3: TGTGCCAGCAGTGGACAGATGAACACTGAAGCTTTCTTT.

The chain employs TRBV5-1 and TRBJ2-1, with D perhaps TRBD2 (6 bases). The germline gives CDR1 SGHRS, CDR2 YFSETQ. CDR3 size: 15 residues. V was clipped by 2 bases and J by 5 bases, with 14 bases between them. The CDR3 DNA sequence: TGCGCCAGCAGCTTAGACCTAGCGAGAGACAATGAGCAGTTCTTC. It specifies CASSLDLARDNEQFF.

The V gene is TRBV10-3, the J gene TRBJ2-2, with D maybe TRBD1 (5 bases). The V gene lost 6 bases and the J gene lost 1 base, with 18 bases spanning the gap. Germline V gene lookup returns CDR1 ENHRY and CDR2 SYGVKD. The CDR3 sequence is 17 residues long. The CDR3: CAISGPDSVLNTGELFF. Written as DNA, the CDR3 is TGTGCCATCAGCGGCCCCGACAGCGTACTGAACACCGGGGAGCTGTTTTTT.

This rearrangement joins TRBV2 to TRBJ2-1, with a tentative D call TRBD2 (6 bases). Trimming took off 8 bases at V and 8 bases at J, with 22 bases between the two ends. The CDR3 has 15 amino acids. Germline V gene data show CDR1 as SNHLY and CDR2 as FYNNEI. CDR3 region: CASGSGLVRVYEQFF. As DNA, the CDR3 is TGTGCCAGCGGATCGGGACTCGTCAGAGTGTATGAGCAGTTCTTC. Using reference TRBV2 and TRBJ2-1 for the parts outside the CDR3, the full variable domain is EPEVTQTPSHQVTQMGQEVILRCVPISNHLYFYWYRQILGQKVEFLVSFYNNEISEKSEIFDDQFSVERPDGSNFTLKIRSTKLEDSAMYFCASGSGLVRVYEQFFGPGTRLTVL.

This clone was found once. The J gene is TRBJ2-1, the V gene TRBV29-1; perhaps TRBD2 as D (7 bases). The germline V and J ends were trimmed by 4 bases and 1 base, with 11 bases remaining between them. This CDR3 is 14 amino acids long. Looked up from germline, CDR1 is SQVTM and CDR2 is ANQGSEA. CDR3 bases: TGCAGCGTTGGAGGGGGGGTGTCCTACAATGAGCAGTTCTTC. Translating gives CSVGGGVSYNEQFF.

The rearrangement uses TRBV11-1 and TRBJ1-2; tentative D call: TRBD1 (6 bases). The CDR3 contains 14 residues. The V and J ends lost 2 bases and 2 bases respectively, with 9 bases between them. From germline, CDR1 is SGHAT and CDR2 FQDESV (reference sequence). The CDR3 sequence is CASSLFGQNYGYTF. DNA for the CDR3: TGTGCCAGCAGCTTATTCGGACAGAACTATGGCTACACCTTC.

The CDR3 is CASRMAGTNEKLFF. In nucleotides, the CDR3 is TGTGCCAGCAGAATGGCAGGAACTAATGAAAAACTGTTTTTT. The J gene is TRBJ1-4, the V gene TRBV6-5; D uncertain. V was pared by 6 bases and J by 1 base, with 9 bases between. The CDR3 runs 14 residues. Looked up from germline, CDR1 is MNHEY and CDR2 is SVGAGI.

This chain links TRBV10-3 with TRBJ2-1; 7 bases align to TRBD1. V gave up 3 bases and J gave up 6 bases; unmatched junction bases: 11. The length of the CDR3 is 16 residues. Germline loops: CDR1 ENHRY, CDR2 SYGVKD. The DNA for the CDR3 is TGTGCCATCAGTGACCTCCGGGAAGGGGGCCTCAATGAGCAGTTCTTC. Encoded protein: CAISDLREGGLNEQFF.